This TCR beta chain was sequenced for a study of identical twins. Study observations and caveats: Fewer insertions were carried by abundant cord blood beta clonotypes, but none was seen in memory repertoires. Out-of-frame TCR alpha sharing observed in monozygotic twins exceeded model estimates.

V was cut by 5 bases and J by 5 bases, with 12 bases left in between. CDR1 is SGHTA and CDR2 is FQGTGA in the germline V gene. The CDR3 covers 14 residues. Template switching added a universal primer binding site, and final cDNA carried unique molecular identifiers. TCRdb reanalysed the 5' RACE reads using MiXCR and keeps one entry per CDR3 protein. Among 500,000 to 700,000 distinct CDR3 sequences listed, 7% to 7.5% were seen once. With no exceptions, donors were healthy Caucasians. This clonotype was seen a few times. The target antigen is unknown. These records were also assigned to another study, of yellow fever vaccine responses in identical twins.

The sequenced sample was PBMCs. This sequence joins TRBV7-3 and TRBJ2-2; D not resolved. The sequence derives from a woman aged 18 to 35 in good health. The CDR3 loop reads CASSPNSVTGELFF. The DNA of the CDR3 is TGTGCCAGCAGCCCCAATAGTGTTACCGGGGAGCTGTTTTTT.